This T cell receptor (beta chain) was obtained from a study of cytomegalovirus exposure and HLA in healthy donors. Study outcomes and limitations: According to the study, 150 to 200 TCR beta chains were cytomegalovirus-associated. Cytomegalovirus status was reportedly diagnosed by the classifier with high specificity and sensitivity. CMV antigen specificity of a few CMV-associated chains was confirmed in vitro.

The V and J ends lost 2 bases and 5 bases respectively, with 11 bases between them. The CDR3 has 14 residues. Germline CDR1 reads SGHRS; CDR2 reads YFSETQ. Repertoires were generated with immunoSEQ multiplex PCR, while TCRdb's copy carries only in-frame clones and drops some. The sample shows 120,000 to 150,000 clones, around 90% of them seen only once. As for this clone: Its specificity is not known.

V is TRBV5-1 and J is TRBJ1-3, with D uncertain. The clonotype originates from a man aged 18 to 30 in good health and CMV-seropositive. Sequencing was carried out using PBMCs. This CDR3 reads CASSFETGRNTIYF. DNA for the CDR3: TGCGCCAGCAGCTTCGAGACGGGAAGAAACACCATATATTTT.